The sequence of this T cell receptor (beta chain) was determined in a study of CD8+CD57+ T cells in acquired aplastic anemia. About the study: The DNA of sorted CD4+ and CD8+ cells averaged 3.2 ug.

Overall study findings and caveats: No significant patient-versus-control difference appeared in CD8+ Simpson's diversity. The number of CD8+ CDR3 sequences shared by patients and controls was around 30.

Genomic DNA acted as the template from which TCR beta VDJ combination and CDR3 sequence profiling were carried out. TCRdb re-called the reads through MiXCR, storing one row per CDR3 protein. The sample lists hundreds of thousands of distinct CDR3 sequences; just under 70% were seen once. For this clonotype: Its antigen is currently unknown.

The CDR3 extends over 13 amino acids. J lost 8 bases, V lost 6 bases, and 1 base had no gene match. The germline V gene has CDR1 MGHDK and CDR2 SYGVNS. The sequenced sample consisted of sorted CD4+, CD8+, or CD8+CD57+ T cells (not recorded which) from PBMCs. The TCR was taken from a human donor in good health, serving as a control. The chain employs TRBV25-1 and TRBJ1-6; 10 positions match TRBD1. This chain's CDR3 is CASRDRGDSPLHF. CDR3 coding DNA: TGTGCCAGCAGGGACAGGGGGGATTCACCCCTCCACTTT.